This record covers a single T cell receptor (beta chain). The CDR3 is made up of 12 amino acids. Per the germline V gene, CDR1 is DFQATT and CDR2 is SNEGSKA (reference sequence). V was trimmed by 3 bases and J by 7 bases, leaving 13 bases between them. This specimen comes from a study of T cells after yellow fever vaccination. MiXCR, applied by TCRdb to the 5' RACE reads, yields one record per CDR3 protein. The sample includes tens of thousands of distinct CDR3 sequences, 7.5% to 9% seen only once; the top ten take around 45%. This sequence originates from a man aged 25 to 45 who received the YFV17D yellow fever vaccine. This rearrangement joins TRBV20-1 to TRBJ2-7; D is ambiguous. The source was CD8+ T cells sorted from PBMCs, collected on the day of the yellow fever booster vaccination. The CDR3 loop reads CSARVDGWEQYF. The CDR3 DNA follows: TGCAGTGCTAGGGTGGATGGTTGGGAGCAGTACTTC.